The 14 T cell receptor beta chains below were found in one sample sequenced in a study of T cell responses to AZD1222 COVID-19 vaccine. Clones were read by immunoSEQ multiplex PCR, and TCRdb kept only the in-frame ones, dropping some. The sample carries roughly 150,000 clones, under 95% recorded once. The input for sequencing was peripheral blood, taken 28 days after the second AZD1222 dose. The receptor source for this set is an adult who received the AZD1222 COVID-19 vaccine.

J is TRBJ1-6 and V is TRBV4-1, with D uncertain. Trimming left V 1 base short and J 7 bases short, with 2 bases between. The CDR3 has 12 residues. CDR1 is MGHRA and CDR2 is YSYEKL in the germline V gene. The CDR3 nucleotides are TGCGCCAGCAGCCAAGGGAATTCACCCCTCCACTTT. It yields the protein CASSQGNSPLHF.

The J gene is TRBJ1-2, the V gene TRBV30; TRBD1 agrees at 8 bases. V was clipped by 8 bases and J by 9 bases; unmatched bases: 8. CDR3 size: 11 residues. The germline CDR1 and CDR2 sequences are GTSNPN and SVGIG (reference sequence). The CDR3 loop is CARYTGGSYTF. The CDR3 nucleotides are TGTGCCAGATATACAGGGGGGAGCTACACCTTC.

The gene calls are TRBV9 and TRBJ2-3; 10 bases line up with TRBD2. The germline gives CDR1 SGDLS, CDR2 YYNGEE. The CDR3 is 15 residues long. V lost 3 bases, J lost 4 bases, and 5 bases stayed unmatched. The CDR3 here is CASSEAGGPPDTQYF. As DNA, the CDR3 is TGTGCCAGCAGCGAAGCGGGAGGGCCCCCAGATACGCAGTATTTT.

The chain combines TRBV27 with TRBJ1-1, with D hard to call. This CDR3 spans 14 amino acids. The germline gives CDR1 MNHEY, CDR2 SMNVEV (reference sequence). V dropped 1 base and J dropped 8 bases, with 14 bases sitting between them. CDR3 in DNA: TGTGCCAGCAGTTTATTGAGCGCCTCCCGGGAAGCTTTCTTT. This sequence encodes CASSLLSASREAFF.

This clone showed up just once. The chain uses TRBV19 and TRBJ1-2; D ambiguous. The V gene's germline CDR1 is LNHDA and CDR2 SQIVND (reference sequence). The CDR3 length is 12 residues. V was clipped by 2 bases and J by 7 bases, with 8 bases between them. Here the CDR3 DNA reads TGTGCCAGTAGTATAAGCCTCACTGGCTACACCTTC. Encoded protein: CASSISLTGYTF.

The chain combines TRBV12-3 or TRBV12-4 with TRBJ2-1; D ambiguous. V shed 1 base and J shed 8 bases, with 6 bases lying between them. CDR3 length: 12 residues. The CDR3 here is CASSLGGDEQFF. The CDR3 nucleotides are TGTGCCAGCAGTTTAGGCGGAGATGAGCAGTTCTTC.

This chain connects TRBV9 to TRBJ1-3; 9 nucleotides line up with TRBD1. V trimming: 4 bases; J trimming: 0 bases; junction bases outside the gene matches: 14. The length of the CDR3 is 19 residues. Germline V gene lookup returns CDR1 SGDLS and CDR2 YYNGEE. In DNA, the CDR3 is TGTGCCAGCAGCCCTACTTTTGAGACAGGGGGTTACTCTGGAAACACCATATATTTT. The encoded protein is CASSPTFETGGYSGNTIYF.

This sequence joins TRBV7-9 and TRBJ2-2, with TRBD1 matching 9 bases. Trimming took 4 bases from V and 5 from J; bases not matched to a gene: 5. The germline V gene encodes CDR1 SEHNR and CDR2 FQNEAQ (reference sequence). The CDR3 is 15 amino acids. CDR3 loop: CASSSGTGRTGELFF. The CDR3 DNA reads TGTGCCAGCAGCTCCGGGACAGGGAGGACCGGGGAGCTGTTTTTT.

This clone was found many times. V and J are TRBV6-4 and TRBJ1-1; 12 nucleotides agree with TRBD1. This CDR3 is built from 13 residues. V shed 3 bases, J shed 10 bases, and the junction held 3 bases outside the gene matches. Germline CDR1 MRHNA, CDR2 SNTAGT. The CDR3 DNA sequence: TGTGCCAGCAGTGAAGGGGACAGGGGGCTAGCTTTCTTT. This translates into CASSEGDRGLAFF.

The chain uses TRBV18 and TRBJ2-2; no firm D call. V gave up 3 bases and J gave up 1 base, with 3 bases separating them. The length of the CDR3 is 13 residues. Germline V gene data show CDR1 as KGHSH and CDR2 as LQKENI. This CDR3 is CASSPRNTGELFF. CDR3 bases: TGTGCCAGCTCACCCAGGAACACCGGGGAGCTGTTTTTT.

This clone was counted once. This chain connects TRBV28 to TRBJ1-2; D may be TRBD1 (6 bases). Germline assignment: CDR1 MDHEN and CDR2 SYDVKM. The CDR3 spans 12 residues. V gave up 6 bases and J gave up 10 bases, with 15 bases separating them. The CDR3, as DNA: TGTGCCAGCAGGATTGGACAGACTGACTACACCTTC. It encodes CASRIGQTDYTF.

The chain is built from TRBV11-2 and TRBJ2-4; D is ambiguous. Germline assignment: CDR1 SGHAT and CDR2 FQNNGV. The CDR3 is 15 residues long. Trimming removed 5 bases at V and 0 bases at J, with 11 bases between. CDR3 sequence: CASSTRALAKNIQYF. The CDR3 nucleotides are TGTGCCAGCAGCACGAGAGCACTAGCCAAAAACATTCAGTACTTC.

The chain uses TRBV18 and TRBJ1-2; D gene uncertain. The CDR3 sequence is 14 residues long. The V end lost 3 bases, the J end lost 1 base, and 9 bases lay between the germline ends. CDR1 and CDR2 from the germline V gene are KGHSH and LQKENI. The CDR3 sequence is CASSPARDNYGYTF. The CDR3 DNA reads TGTGCCAGCTCACCCGCCAGAGATAACTATGGCTACACCTTC.

The gene calls are TRBV2 and TRBJ1-2; maybe TRBD1 (6 bases). Germline CDR1 reads SNHLY; CDR2 reads FYNNEI. The CDR3 loop spans 13 amino acids. The V end lost 7 bases, the J end lost 7 bases, and 16 bases lay between the germline ends. The CDR3 protein is CASIQATGGGYTF. The CDR3 DNA reads TGTGCCAGCATACAGGCGACAGGAGGTGGCTACACCTTC.